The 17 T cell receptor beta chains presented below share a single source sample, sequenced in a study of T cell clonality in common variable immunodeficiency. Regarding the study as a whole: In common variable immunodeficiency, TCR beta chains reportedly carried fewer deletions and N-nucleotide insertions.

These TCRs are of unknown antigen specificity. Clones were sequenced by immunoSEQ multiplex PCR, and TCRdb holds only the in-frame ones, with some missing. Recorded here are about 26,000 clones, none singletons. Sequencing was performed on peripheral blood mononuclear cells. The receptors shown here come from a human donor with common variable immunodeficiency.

CDR3 amino acids: CASSPMGTVNTGELFF. The DNA read from the CDR3 is TGTGCCAGCAGTCCTATGGGGACAGTGAACACCGGGGAG. The V gene is TRBV2, the J gene TRBJ2-2, with TRBD1 identical over 7 bases. The CDR3 is cut off 3 residues early in the read; its end comes from the germline J gene. The CDR3 has 16 residues. J lost 1 base, V lost 5 bases, and 7 bases had no gene match. The germline gives CDR1 SNHLY, CDR2 FYNNEI.

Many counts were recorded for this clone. Partial CDR3 DNA: TGTGCCAGCAGCTTAACAGGGACCACCGGGGAG. It codes for CASSLTGTTGE. The whole CDR3 protein reads CASSLTGTTGELFF. The chain links TRBV5-5 to TRBJ2-2, with a weak D call TRBD1 (6 bases). The read falls 3 residues short of the CDR3 end, and the missing part is taken from the germline J gene. Trimming took off 2 bases at V and 4 bases at J, with 9 bases between the two ends. From germline, CDR1 is SGHKS and CDR2 YYEKEE (reference sequence). There are 14 residues in the CDR3.

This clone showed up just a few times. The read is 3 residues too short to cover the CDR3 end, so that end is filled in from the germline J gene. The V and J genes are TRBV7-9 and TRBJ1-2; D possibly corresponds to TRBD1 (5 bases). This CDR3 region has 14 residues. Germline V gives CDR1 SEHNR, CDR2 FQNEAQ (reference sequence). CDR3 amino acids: CASSHPEGQRGYTF. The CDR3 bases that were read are TGTGCCAGCAGCCACCCTGAGGGGCAGCGCGGC.

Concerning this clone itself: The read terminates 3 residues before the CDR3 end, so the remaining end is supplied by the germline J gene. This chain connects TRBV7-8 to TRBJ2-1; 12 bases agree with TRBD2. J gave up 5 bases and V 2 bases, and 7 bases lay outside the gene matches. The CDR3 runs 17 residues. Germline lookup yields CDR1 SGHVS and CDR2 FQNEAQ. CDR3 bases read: TGTGCCAGCAGCTTACGGCTAGCGGGAGGGGCCAACAATGAG. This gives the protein CASSLRLAGGANNE. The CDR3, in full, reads CASSLRLAGGANNEQFF.

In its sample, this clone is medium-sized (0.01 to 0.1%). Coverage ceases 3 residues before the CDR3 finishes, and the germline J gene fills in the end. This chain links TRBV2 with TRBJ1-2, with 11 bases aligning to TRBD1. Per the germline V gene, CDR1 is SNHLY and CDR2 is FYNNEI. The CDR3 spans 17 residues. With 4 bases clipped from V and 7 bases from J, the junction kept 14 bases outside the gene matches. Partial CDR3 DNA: TGTGCCAGCAGTGCGGCAACCTATGGACAGGGGGCCTTTGGC. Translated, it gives CASSAATYGQGAFG. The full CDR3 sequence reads CASSAATYGQGAFGYTF. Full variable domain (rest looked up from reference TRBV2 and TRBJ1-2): EPEVTQTPSHQVTQMGQEVILRCVPISNHLYFYWYRQILGQKVEFLVSFYNNEISEKSEIFDDQFSVERPDGSNFTLKIRSTKLEDSAMYFCASSAATYGQGAFGYTFGSGTRLTVV.

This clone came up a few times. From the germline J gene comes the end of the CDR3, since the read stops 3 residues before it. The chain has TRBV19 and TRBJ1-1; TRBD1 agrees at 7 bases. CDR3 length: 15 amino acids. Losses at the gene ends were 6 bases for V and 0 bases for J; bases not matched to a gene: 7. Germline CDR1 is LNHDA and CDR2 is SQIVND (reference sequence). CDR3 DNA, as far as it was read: TGTGCCAGTAGCTCTCGACAGGGTTTGAACACTGAA. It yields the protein CASSSRQGLNTE. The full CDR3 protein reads CASSSRQGLNTEAFF.

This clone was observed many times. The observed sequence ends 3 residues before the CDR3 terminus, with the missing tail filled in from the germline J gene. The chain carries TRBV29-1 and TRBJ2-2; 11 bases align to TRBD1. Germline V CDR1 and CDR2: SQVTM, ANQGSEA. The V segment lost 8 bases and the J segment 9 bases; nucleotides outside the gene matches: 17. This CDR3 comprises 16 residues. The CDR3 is CSYEGTGGRWPRELFF. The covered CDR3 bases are TGCAGCTACGAAGGGACAGGGGGGAGGTGGCCGCGGGAG.

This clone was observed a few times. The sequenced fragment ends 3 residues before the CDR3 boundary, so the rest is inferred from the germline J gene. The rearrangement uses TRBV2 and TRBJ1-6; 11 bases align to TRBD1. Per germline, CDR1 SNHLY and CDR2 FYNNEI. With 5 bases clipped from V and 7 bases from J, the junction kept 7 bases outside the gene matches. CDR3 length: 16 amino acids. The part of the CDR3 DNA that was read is TGTGCCAGCAGTATTACGAGGACAGGGGGCAATTCACCC. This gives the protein CASSITRTGGNSP. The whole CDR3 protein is CASSITRTGGNSPLHF.

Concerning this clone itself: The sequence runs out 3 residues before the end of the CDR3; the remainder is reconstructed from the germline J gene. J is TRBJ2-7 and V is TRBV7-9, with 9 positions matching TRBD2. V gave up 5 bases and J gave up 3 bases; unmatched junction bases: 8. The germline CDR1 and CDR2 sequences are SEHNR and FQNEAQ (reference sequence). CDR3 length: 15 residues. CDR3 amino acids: CASSPRGGAGYEQYF. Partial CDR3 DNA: TGTGCCAGCAGCCCCCGCGGGGGGGCCGGCTACGAG.

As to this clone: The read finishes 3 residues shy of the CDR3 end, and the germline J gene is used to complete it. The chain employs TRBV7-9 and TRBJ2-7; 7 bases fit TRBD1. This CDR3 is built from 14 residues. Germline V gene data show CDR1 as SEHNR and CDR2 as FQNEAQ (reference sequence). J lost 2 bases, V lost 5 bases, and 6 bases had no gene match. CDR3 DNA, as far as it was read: TGTGCCAGCAGCCCAGAAAGGGGGCCCTACGAG. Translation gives CASSPERGPYE. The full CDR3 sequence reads CASSPERGPYEQYF.

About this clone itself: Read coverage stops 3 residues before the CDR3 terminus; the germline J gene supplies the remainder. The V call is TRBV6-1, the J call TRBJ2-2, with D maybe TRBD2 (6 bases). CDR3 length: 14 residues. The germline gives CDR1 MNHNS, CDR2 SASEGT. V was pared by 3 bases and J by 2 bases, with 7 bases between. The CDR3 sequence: CASSETSNTGELFF. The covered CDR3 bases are TGTGCCAGCAGTGAGACTAGTAACACCGGGGAG.

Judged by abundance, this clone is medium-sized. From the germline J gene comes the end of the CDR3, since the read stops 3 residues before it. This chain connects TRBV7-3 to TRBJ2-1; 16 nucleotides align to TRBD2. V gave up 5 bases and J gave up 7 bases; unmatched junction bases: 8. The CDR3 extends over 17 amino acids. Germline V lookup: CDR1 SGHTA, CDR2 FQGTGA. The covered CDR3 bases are TGTGCCAGCAGCGACCCGGGACTAGCGGGAGGGCCGAATGAG. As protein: CASSDPGLAGGPNE. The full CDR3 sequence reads CASSDPGLAGGPNEQFF.

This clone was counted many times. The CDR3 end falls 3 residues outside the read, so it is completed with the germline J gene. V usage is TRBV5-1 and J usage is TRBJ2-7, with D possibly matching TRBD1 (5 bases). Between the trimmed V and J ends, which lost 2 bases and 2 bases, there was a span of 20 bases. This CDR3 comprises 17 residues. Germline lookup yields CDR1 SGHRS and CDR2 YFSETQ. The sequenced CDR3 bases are TGCGCCAGCAGCTTACGACCTAAGACAGATCAAACCTACGAG. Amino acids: CASSLRPKTDQTYE. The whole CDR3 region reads CASSLRPKTDQTYEQYF.

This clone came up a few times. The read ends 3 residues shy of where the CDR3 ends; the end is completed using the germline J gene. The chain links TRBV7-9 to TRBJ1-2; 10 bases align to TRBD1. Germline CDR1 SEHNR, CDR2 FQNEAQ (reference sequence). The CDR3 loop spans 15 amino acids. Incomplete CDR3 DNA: TGTGCCAGCAGCACGACCGGGACAGGGGCCGTCGGC. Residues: CASSTTGTGAVG. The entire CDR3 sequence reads CASSTTGTGAVGYTF. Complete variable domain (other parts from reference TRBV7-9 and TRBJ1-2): DTGVSQNPRHKITKRGQNVTFRCDPISEHNRLYWYRQTLGQGPEFLTYFQNEAQLEKSRLLSDRFSAERPKGSFSTLEIQRTEQGDSAMYLCASSTTGTGAVGYTFGSGTRLTVV.

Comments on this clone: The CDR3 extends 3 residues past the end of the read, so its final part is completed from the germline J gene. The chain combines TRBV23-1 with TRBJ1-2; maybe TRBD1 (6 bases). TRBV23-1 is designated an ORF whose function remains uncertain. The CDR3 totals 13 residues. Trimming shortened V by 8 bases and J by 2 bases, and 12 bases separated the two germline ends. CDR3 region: CASQNRENYGYTF. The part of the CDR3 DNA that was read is TGCGCCAGCCAAAACAGGGAAAACTATGGC.

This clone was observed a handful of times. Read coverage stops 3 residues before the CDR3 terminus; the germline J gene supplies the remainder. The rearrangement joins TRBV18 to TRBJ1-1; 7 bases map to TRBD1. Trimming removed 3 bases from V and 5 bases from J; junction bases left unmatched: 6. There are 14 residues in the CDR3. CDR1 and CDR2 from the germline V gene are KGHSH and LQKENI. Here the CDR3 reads CASSPSGGWTEAFF. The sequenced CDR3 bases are TGTGCCAGCTCACCCTCAGGGGGTTGGACTGAA.

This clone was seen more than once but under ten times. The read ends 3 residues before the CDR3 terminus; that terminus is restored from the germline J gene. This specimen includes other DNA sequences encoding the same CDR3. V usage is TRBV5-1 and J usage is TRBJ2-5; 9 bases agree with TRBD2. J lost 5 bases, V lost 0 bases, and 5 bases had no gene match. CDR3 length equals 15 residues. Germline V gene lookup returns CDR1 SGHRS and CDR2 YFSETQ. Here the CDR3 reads CASSLDAGGRETQYF. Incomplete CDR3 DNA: TGCGCCAGCAGCTTGGATGCGGGAGGGCGGGAGACC.